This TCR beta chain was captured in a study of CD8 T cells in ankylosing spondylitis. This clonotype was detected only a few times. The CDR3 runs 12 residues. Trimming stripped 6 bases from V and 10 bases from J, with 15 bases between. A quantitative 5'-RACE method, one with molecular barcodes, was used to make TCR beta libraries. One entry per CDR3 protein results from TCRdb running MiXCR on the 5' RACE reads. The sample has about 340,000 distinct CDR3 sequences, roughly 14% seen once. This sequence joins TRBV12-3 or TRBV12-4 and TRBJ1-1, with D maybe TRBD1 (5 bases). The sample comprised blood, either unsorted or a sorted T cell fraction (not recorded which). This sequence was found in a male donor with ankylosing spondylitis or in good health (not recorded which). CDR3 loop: CASRLSGTGAFF. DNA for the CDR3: TGTGCCAGCAGATTATCCGGGACGGGAGCTTTCTTT.